This T cell receptor (beta chain) is drawn from a study of B cell selection in AIRE deficiency. Authors' analysis steps: Conventional T cell pools: about 11x10^4 distinct patient, 130,000 to 150,000 donor TCRbeta sequences. Produced via immunoSEQ multiplex PCR; TCRdb's table is partial and in-frame only. V and J calls plus clone size are reproduced from that table; the DNA served to infer D and trimming. Altogether roughly 25,000 clones are present, roughly 96% being singletons, with the ten largest covering approximately 0.2%. The CDR3 loop spans 13 amino acids. In germline, CDR1 is LNHNV, CDR2 YYDKDF (reference sequence). The V end lost 0 bases, the J end lost 0 bases, and 3 bases lay between the germline ends. Remarks on this clone: The antigen remains undetermined.

General study points: Healthy Tconv contained approximately 37% of shared healthy Treg sequences; only TCRbeta sequenced. Shared Treg sequences had shorter CDR3s, biased toward rearrangements with few non-templated insertions.

The sorted conventional CD4 T cells were gated as CD4+CD127+. Sequenced input: CD4+CD127+ conventional T cells sorted from PBMCs. The chain couples TRBV15 to TRBJ2-7, with D unresolved. This TCR was recovered from a human donor in good health. In DNA form, the CDR3 reads TGTGCCACCAGCAGAGATGCCTCCTACGAGCAGTACTTC. The encoded protein is CATSRDASYEQYF.